This entry lists 4 T cell receptor beta chains sequenced from one sample in a study of pediatric ulcerative colitis. Sequenced by immunoSEQ multiplex PCR; TCRdb stores in-frame clones only, minus some. The table shows approximately 60,000 clones, with 70% to 90% occurring only once. Material for sequencing was blood. Every receptor here comes from a boy aged 5-17 years with severe ulcerative colitis.

V gene TRBV29-1 combines with J gene TRBJ1-1; 8 bases match TRBD1. This CDR3 contains 15 residues. The J segment lost 3 bases and the V segment lost 1 base, leaving 7 bases of the junction unmatched. Germline V gene lookup returns CDR1 SQVTM and CDR2 ANQGSEA. In DNA form, the CDR3 reads TGCAGCGTTGAAGGTTTGGTGACAGGGGACACTGAAGCTTTCTTT. Translation: CSVEGLVTGDTEAFF.

This chain uses TRBV18 with TRBJ2-7, with 11 positions matching TRBD2. J lost 3 bases, V lost 5 bases, and 9 bases had no gene match. From germline, CDR1 is KGHSH and CDR2 LQKENI. The CDR3 has 16 residues. As DNA, the CDR3 is TGTGCCAGCTCAGCAATCCGACTAGCGGGGTACTACGAGCAGTACTTC. Amino acids: CASSAIRLAGYYEQYF. Filled out from reference TRBV18 and TRBJ2-7, the complete variable domain reads NAGVMQNPRHLVRRRGQEARLRCSPMKGHSHVYWYRQLPEEGLKFMVYLQKENIIDESGMPKERFSAEFPKEGPSILRIQQVVRGDSAAYFCASSAIRLAGYYEQYFGPGTRLTVT.

This clone has only one observation. V is TRBV6-5 and J is TRBJ1-1; 9 nucleotides align to TRBD1. This CDR3 comprises 13 residues. Trimming removed 4 bases from V and 4 bases from J; junction bases left unmatched: 1. CDR1 MNHEY and CDR2 SVGAGI come from the germline V gene. CDR3 loop: CASSSTGGTEAFF. The CDR3 nucleotides are TGTGCCAGCAGTTCGACAGGGGGCACTGAAGCTTTCTTT.

This clone was recorded only once. The chain uses TRBV2 and TRBJ1-1; D remains unclear. CDR1 SNHLY and CDR2 FYNNEI come from the germline V gene. V lost 10 bases and J 3 bases, leaving 15 bases between the germline ends. The CDR3 is 13 amino acids. Here the CDR3 reads CATRLAEDTEAFF. The CDR3 region has the DNA TGTGCCACCAGGCTCGCTGAGGACACTGAAGCTTTCTTT. The full variable domain, with the rest looked up from reference TRBV2 and TRBJ1-1, is EPEVTQTPSHQVTQMGQEVILRCVPISNHLYFYWYRQILGQKVEFLVSFYNNEISEKSEIFDDQFSVERPDGSNFTLKIRSTKLEDSAMYFCATRLAEDTEAFFGQGTRLTVV.